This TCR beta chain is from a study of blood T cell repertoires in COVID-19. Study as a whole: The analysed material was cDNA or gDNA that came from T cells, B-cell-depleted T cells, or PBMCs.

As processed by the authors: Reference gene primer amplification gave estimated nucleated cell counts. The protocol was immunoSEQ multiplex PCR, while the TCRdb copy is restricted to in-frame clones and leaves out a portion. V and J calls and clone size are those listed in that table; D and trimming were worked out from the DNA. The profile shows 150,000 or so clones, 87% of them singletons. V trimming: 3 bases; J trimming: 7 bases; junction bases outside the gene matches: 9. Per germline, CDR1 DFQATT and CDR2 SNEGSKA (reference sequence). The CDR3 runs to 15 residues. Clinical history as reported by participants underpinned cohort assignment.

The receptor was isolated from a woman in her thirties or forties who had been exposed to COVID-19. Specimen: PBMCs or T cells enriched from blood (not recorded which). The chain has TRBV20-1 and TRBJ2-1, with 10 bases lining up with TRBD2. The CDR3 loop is CSASPAGGPVNEQFF. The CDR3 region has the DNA TGCAGTGCTAGTCCAGCGGGAGGGCCGGTGAATGAGCAGTTCTTC.